This paragraph covers one T cell receptor beta chain sequence. Its antigen is still unknown. No base-level quality is on record; no much larger clone is a single base apart. Genomic DNA was extracted from sorted cells for sequencing of the TCRbeta CDR3 region. The immunoSEQ Assay was used to sequence the TCRbeta CDR3 regions. Sourced from immuneACCESS, this table was stored by TCRdb with only in-frame sequences that have V and J called. A share of the clones is absent; for the studies checked, an unresolved V gene accounts for under half, and the remainder has no known explanation. A total of under 15,000 clones appear in this sample, about 88% of them only once. Under 70% of the sample lies in the top ten. The data were obtained in a study of OX40 agonist ivuxolimab in advanced cancers. For the study in its entirety: The costimulatory receptor OX40 (CD134) was targeted by ivuxolimab, a fully human IgG2 agonistic monoclonal antibody. Intravenous ivuxolimab was administered to patients every 2 weeks at six dose levels: 0.01, 0.1, 0.3, 1.5, 3 and 10 mg/kg. Of the approximately 53 patients in dose escalation, about 19 had hepatocellular carcinoma, some 15 had melanoma, 9 had renal cell carcinoma and 9 had head and neck cancer. In the dose-escalation cohort, 82.7% of patients were male, and the mean age was roughly 60 years with a range of roughly 20 to 79. Patients were allowed to have had prior anti-PD-1, anti-PD-L1 or anti-CTLA-4 therapy, and around two fifths of the dose-escalation patients had been treated with checkpoint inhibitors. Partial responses occurred in three dose-escalation patients: two with cutaneous melanoma and one with hepatocellular carcinoma. The point of sequencing TCRbeta in the periphery was to test whether ivuxolimab changed TCR sequence diversity and drove clonal T-cell expansion. The paper reports the monotherapy dose-escalation portion (N of about 56 patients) of the phase I ivuxolimab trial.

Findings and caveats that apply to the study as a whole: Low levels of normalized T-cell clonal expansion were also seen in some patients who did not respond. Clonal expansion of both CD4+ and CD8+ blood T cells was observed from baseline to week 6 at doses 0.1 to 3.0 mg/kg. In the 0.1-3.0 mg/kg groups, partial responders were among the patients with the lowest normalized peripheral clonal expansion, particularly in CD8+ T cells. After ivuxolimab, more expanded clones were found on average in CD8+ T cells than in CD4+ T cells. Antigen specificity was not determined for the clonally expanded peripheral T cells.

The germline V gene yields MNHEY for CDR1 and SVGAGI for CDR2. The CDR3 goes from the cysteine to the phenylalanine over 15 residues. Kept here is only the CDR3 DNA, which spans 45 bases and is read in frame from base 1. Trimming at the junction amounts to 0 bases on V and 8 bases on J, and the germline ends lie 13 bases apart. Patients with a history of autoimmune disease or receiving systemic immunosuppression were excluded from the trial. Peripheral blood for TCR sequencing was collected from all dose cohorts at baseline, on cycle 4 day 1, and on cycle 7 day 1. Samples came from an open-label, multicenter, first-in-human phase I dose-escalation trial of ivuxolimab. Adults with locally advanced or metastatic melanoma, renal cell, hepatocellular, or head and neck squamous cell carcinoma were enrolled in the trial. Before TCR sequencing, CD4+ T cells and CD8+ T cells from peripheral blood were sorted into separate populations.

This TCR was recovered from an adult with an advanced solid tumor such as melanoma, head and neck, liver or kidney cancer. The chain uses TRBV6-5 and TRBJ2-2; the D gene is possibly TRBD1, with 6 bases matching. The sample here was CD4+ or CD8+ T cells sorted from blood, taken in a trial of the OX40 agonist ivuxolimab. Here is the DNA: TGTGCCAGCAGTTACTCGCGGTCAGGGGCTGGGGAGCTGTTTTTT. It translates to CASSYSRSGAGELFF.